This TCR beta chain derives from a study of PD-1 blockade in classical Hodgkin lymphoma. Every patient relapsed after autologous stem cell transplantation, and brentuximab vedotin exposure varied. Clones were sequenced by immunoSEQ multiplex PCR, and TCRdb holds only the in-frame ones, with some missing. The sample consists of over 70,000 clones, about nine tenths of them appearing once. Overall study results and limits: Exclusion applied to patients who initiated nivolumab less than 1 year following ASCT.

In the case of this clone: Its antigen is currently unknown.

The CDR3 is made up of 15 amino acids. The germline gives CDR1 LGHNA, CDR2 YNFKEQ. V gave up 4 bases and J gave up 3 bases; unmatched junction bases: 5. J is TRBJ2-3 and V is TRBV4-2; TRBD2 matches 9 bases. This specimen was peripheral blood mononuclear cells (PBMCs), taken at baseline. The clonotype was recovered from a human donor with classical Hodgkin lymphoma. The CDR3 sequence: CASSPSGIRTDTQYF. CDR3 bases: TGTGCCAGCAGCCCTAGCGGGATCCGTACAGATACGCAGTATTTT.